The 8 T cell receptor beta chains reported below all come from one sample, sequenced in a study of blood T cell repertoires in COVID-19. Assay: immunoSEQ multiplex PCR; the TCRdb copy retains only in-frame clones and omits some. The table records 55,000 to 65,000 clones, about 90% of them present only once. The sequenced sample consisted of peripheral blood. These TCRs come from a human donor with active COVID-19. The donor label of this sample is uncertain.

The CDR3 is CASSSSVSYEQYF. The DNA of the CDR3 is TGTGCCAGCAGCTCCTCCGTCTCCTACGAGCAGTACTTC. The V gene is TRBV11-3, the J gene TRBJ2-7; D is unresolved. Looked up from germline, CDR1 is SGHNT and CDR2 is YENEEA. This CDR3 spans 13 amino acids. The V end lost 4 bases, the J end lost 0 bases, and 7 bases lay between the germline ends. The full variable domain, with the rest looked up from reference TRBV11-3 and TRBJ2-7, is EAGVVQSPRYKIIEKKQPVAFWCNPISGHNTLYWYLQNLGQGPELLIRYENEEAVDDSQLPKDRFSAERLKGVDSTLKIQPAELGDSAVYLCASSSSVSYEQYFGPGTRLTVT.

The chain couples TRBV4-1 to TRBJ1-1; 12 bases line up with TRBD1. Germline CDR1 is MGHRA and CDR2 is YSYEKL. V shed 4 bases and J 4 bases; nucleotides not matched to a gene: 4. This CDR3 contains 15 residues. CDR3 loop: CASSPRDRGLTEAFF. In nucleotides, the CDR3 is TGCGCCAGCAGCCCCCGGGACAGGGGGCTCACTGAAGCTTTCTTT.

The J gene is TRBJ2-7, the V gene TRBV6-5, with TRBD1 matching over 7 bases. CDR3 length equals 14 residues. J lost 6 bases, V lost 6 bases, and 11 bases had no gene match. The germline V gene has CDR1 MNHEY and CDR2 SVGAGI. In nucleotides, the CDR3 is TGTGCCAGCAGCGTAGGGGGCACCGCATCCGAGCAGTACTTC. It yields the protein CASSVGGTASEQYF.

J is TRBJ2-1 and V is TRBV9; D might be TRBD2 (6 bases). Per the germline V gene, CDR1 is SGDLS and CDR2 is YYNGEE. The CDR3 is 17 amino acids. V dropped 4 bases and J dropped 2 bases, with 19 bases sitting between them. The CDR3 region has the DNA TGTGCCAGCAGCCCGCGGGACTCTCGCTCACCCTACAATGAGCAGTTCTTC. Residues: CASSPRDSRSPYNEQFF.

A single count supports this clone. The chain's CDR3 is CASRPRGGTGSNEQYF. CDR3 nucleotide sequence: TGTGCCAGCAGACCACGGGGGGGGACAGGGTCAAACGAGCAGTACTTC. The genes are TRBV27 and TRBJ2-7; D is possibly TRBD1 (9 bases). In germline, CDR1 is MNHEY, CDR2 SMNVEV (reference sequence). The ends were cut back, 6 bases at V and 5 bases at J, with 23 bases in the middle. CDR3 size: 16 residues.

The gene calls are TRBV4-3 and TRBJ2-5; unclear D gene. Deletions cut 4 bases from V and 5 bases from J, with 8 bases between. CDR1 LGHNA and CDR2 YSLEER come from the germline V gene. The CDR3 has 12 amino acids. The CDR3 sequence is CASSLFGETQYF. CDR3 sequence (DNA): TGCGCCAGCAGCCTCTTCGGGGAGACCCAGTACTTC.

CDR3 amino acids: CASSRSSGGTTDTQYF. CDR3 bases: TGCGCCAGCAGCCGATCTAGCGGGGGGACGACAGATACGCAGTATTTT. The rearrangement joins TRBV4-1 to TRBJ2-3; 11 nucleotides align to TRBD2. CDR3 size: 16 residues. After removal of 4 bases from V and 3 bases from J, the junction contained 6 bases not matched to a gene. Germline V gene lookup returns CDR1 MGHRA and CDR2 YSYEKL.

This rearrangement joins TRBV19 to TRBJ1-2; D unclear. Trimming cost V 4 bases and J 8 bases, with 20 bases left between them. Germline V gives CDR1 LNHDA, CDR2 SQIVND (reference sequence). The CDR3 contains 15 residues. CDR3 coding DNA: TGTGCCAGTAGTACCCCTCAGCGTGGCTCGTGGGGCTACACCTTC. This gives the protein CASSTPQRGSWGYTF.